This TCR beta chain was identified in a study of blood T cell repertoires in COVID-19. About the research overall: There were acute and convalescent COVID-19 samples, and they came from the United States, Italy and Spain.

Losses at the gene ends were 4 bases for V and 4 bases for J; bases not matched to a gene: 4. The CDR3 sequence is 15 residues long. Germline lookup yields CDR1 MNHEY and CDR2 SVGAGI. Repertoires were generated with immunoSEQ multiplex PCR, while TCRdb's copy carries only in-frame clones and drops some. The top ten clones hold 7% to 9.5% of a sample with roughly 6,600 clones, roughly nine tenths of them seen once. The sample consisted of peripheral blood. The chain recombines TRBV6-5 with TRBJ2-1; 10 bases fit TRBD1. The sequence was obtained from a human donor in a cohort sampled during active COVID-19. The donor label of this sample is uncertain. CDR3 bases: TGTGCCAGCAGTTCCGGGACAGGGGTTTACAATGAGCAGTTCTTC. Encoded protein: CASSSGTGVYNEQFF.